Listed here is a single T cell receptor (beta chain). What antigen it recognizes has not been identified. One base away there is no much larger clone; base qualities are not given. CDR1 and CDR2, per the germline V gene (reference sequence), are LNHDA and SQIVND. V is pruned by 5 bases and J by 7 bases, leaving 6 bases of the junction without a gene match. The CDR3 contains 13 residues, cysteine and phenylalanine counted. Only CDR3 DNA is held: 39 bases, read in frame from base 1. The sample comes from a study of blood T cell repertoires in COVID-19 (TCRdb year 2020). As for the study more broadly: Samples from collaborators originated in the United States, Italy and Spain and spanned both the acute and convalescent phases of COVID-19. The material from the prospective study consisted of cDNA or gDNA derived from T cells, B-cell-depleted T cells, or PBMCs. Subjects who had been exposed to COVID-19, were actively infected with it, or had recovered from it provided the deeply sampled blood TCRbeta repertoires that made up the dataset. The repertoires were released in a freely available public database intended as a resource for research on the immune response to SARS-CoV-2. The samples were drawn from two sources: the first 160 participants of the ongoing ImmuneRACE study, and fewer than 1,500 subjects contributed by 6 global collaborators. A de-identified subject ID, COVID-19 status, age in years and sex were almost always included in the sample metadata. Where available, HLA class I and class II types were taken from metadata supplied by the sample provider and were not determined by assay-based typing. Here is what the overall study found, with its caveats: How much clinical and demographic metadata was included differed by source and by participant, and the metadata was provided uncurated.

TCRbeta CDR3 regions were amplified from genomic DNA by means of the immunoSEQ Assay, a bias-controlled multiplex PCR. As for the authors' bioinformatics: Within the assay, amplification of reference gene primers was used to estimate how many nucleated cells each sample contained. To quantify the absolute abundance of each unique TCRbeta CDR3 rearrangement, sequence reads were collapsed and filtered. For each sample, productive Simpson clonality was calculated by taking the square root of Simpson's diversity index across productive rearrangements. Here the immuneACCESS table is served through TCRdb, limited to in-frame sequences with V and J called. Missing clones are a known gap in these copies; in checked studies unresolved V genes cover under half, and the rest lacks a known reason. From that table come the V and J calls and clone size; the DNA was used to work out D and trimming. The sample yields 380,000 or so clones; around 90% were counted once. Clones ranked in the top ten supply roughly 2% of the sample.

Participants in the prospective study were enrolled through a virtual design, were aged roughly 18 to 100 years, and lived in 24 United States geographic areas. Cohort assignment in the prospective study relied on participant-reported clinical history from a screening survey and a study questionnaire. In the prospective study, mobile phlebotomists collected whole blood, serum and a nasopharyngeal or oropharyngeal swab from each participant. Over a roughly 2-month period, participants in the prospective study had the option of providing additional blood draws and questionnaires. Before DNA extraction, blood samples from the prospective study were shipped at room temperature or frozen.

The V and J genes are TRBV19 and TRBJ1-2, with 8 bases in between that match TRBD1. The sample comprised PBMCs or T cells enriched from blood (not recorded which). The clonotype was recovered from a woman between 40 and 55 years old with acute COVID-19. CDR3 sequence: CASSFRGRGGYTF. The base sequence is TGTGCCAGTAGTTTCAGGGGGCGAGGTGGCTACACCTTC.